The 19 T cell receptor beta chains reported below all come from one sample, sequenced in a study of T cells in Graves' hyperthyroidism and ophthalmopathy. Amplified TCR beta CDR3 regions derived from RNA transcripts. The HTBI set primed first-round TCR CDR3 RT-PCR. TCRdb itself ran the multiplex PCR reads through MiXCR, one entry per CDR3 protein. The repertoire holds around 400,000 distinct CDR3 sequences, with around 13% as singletons. The sequenced material came from blood. These receptors all stem from a woman aged 18-29 years with Graves' hyperthyroidism.

V gene TRBV6-4 combines with J gene TRBJ1-5; no firm D call. The germline V gene encodes CDR1 MRHNA and CDR2 SNTAGT. This CDR3 has 13 residues. Trimming took 6 bases from V and 5 from J, leaving 11 bases between them. CDR3 residues: CASSQGPYQPQHF. CDR3 DNA sequence: TGTGCCAGCAGCCAAGGGCCTTATCAGCCCCAGCATTTT.

This clonotype appeared many times. This sequence joins TRBV18 and TRBJ1-5; 7 bases match TRBD1. J gave up 3 bases and V 2 bases, and 7 bases lay outside the gene matches. Germline CDR1 KGHSH, CDR2 LQKENI. This CDR3 has 16 amino acids. The CDR3 loop is CASSPSPTGNNQPQHF. The CDR3, as DNA: TGTGCCAGCTCACCATCACCGACAGGGAACAATCAGCCCCAGCATTTT.

The V gene is TRBV10-1, the J gene TRBJ1-2; maybe TRBD1 (5 bases). From germline, CDR1 is WNHNN and CDR2 SYGVQD (reference sequence). The CDR3 extends over 13 amino acids. V was trimmed by 4 bases and J by 4 bases, leaving 10 bases between them. CDR3 amino acids: CASSAQGTYGYTF. The CDR3 DNA reads TGCGCCAGCAGTGCCCAGGGTACCTATGGCTACACCTTC.

At least ten counts were recorded for this clonotype. The genes are TRBV20-1 and TRBJ1-1, with a tentative D call TRBD1 (5 bases). The V end was cut by 0 bases, the J end by 1 base, with 15 bases between. The CDR3 is 16 residues long. In germline, CDR1 is DFQATT, CDR2 SNEGSKA (reference sequence). CDR3 residues: CSARDRRGRTNTEAFF. The CDR3 DNA is TGCAGTGCTAGAGATCGACGGGGACGGACGAACACTGAAGCTTTCTTT.

This clonotype was picked up many times. This chain links TRBV2 with TRBJ1-1, with D possibly being TRBD1 (6 bases). V was pared by 4 bases and J by 1 base, with 13 bases between. Germline V CDR1 and CDR2: SNHLY, FYNNEI. The CDR3 contains 15 residues. Here the CDR3 DNA reads TGTGCCAGCAGTGGACGGGACAACCAGAACACTGAAGCTTTCTTT. Protein sequence: CASSGRDNQNTEAFF. Combining the CDR3 with reference TRBV2 and TRBJ1-1 gives the whole variable domain EPEVTQTPSHQVTQMGQEVILRCVPISNHLYFYWYRQILGQKVEFLVSFYNNEISEKSEIFDDQFSVERPDGSNFTLKIRSTKLEDSAMYFCASSGRDNQNTEAFFGQGTRLTVV.

This clonotype was seen ten or more times. The chain employs TRBV7-2 and TRBJ2-3, with 11 nucleotides matching TRBD2. CDR3 length equals 18 residues. CDR1 SGHTA and CDR2 FQGNSA come from the germline V gene. With V trimmed by 0 bases and J by 2 bases, 7 bases remained unmatched. CDR3 residues: CASSLARLAGTYTDTQYF. The CDR3 DNA is TGTGCCAGCAGCTTAGCCCGACTAGCGGGGACCTACACAGATACGCAGTATTTT.

This clonotype has a count of ten or more. The junction shows a germline mismatch at one end, possibly a read error. CDR3 protein: CASSTVYQETQYF. CDR3 sequence (DNA): TGTGCCAGCTCGACAGTTTATCAAGAGACCCAGTACTTC. The chain combines TRBV4-1 with TRBJ2-5; D perhaps matches TRBD1 (5 bases). The CDR3 sequence is 13 residues long. Germline assignment: CDR1 MGHRA and CDR2 YSYEKL.

Many counts were recorded for this clonotype. V usage is TRBV28 and J usage is TRBJ2-1; 7 bases fit TRBD2. V gave up 1 base and J gave up 0 bases; unmatched junction bases: 12. The germline CDR1 and CDR2 sequences are MDHEN and SYDVKM. The CDR3 consists of 19 residues. CDR3 in DNA: TGTGCCAGCAGTTTATCCTGGGGAGGGCCTCCCAGCTCCTACAATGAGCAGTTCTTC. Translating gives CASSLSWGGPPSSYNEQFF.

Only a few counts were recorded for this clonotype. The chain combines TRBV7-9 with TRBJ2-6; TRBD1 might be the D (6 bases). V lost 0 bases, J lost 1 base, and 10 bases lay in between. This CDR3 contains 17 residues. CDR1 SEHNR and CDR2 FQNEAQ come from the germline V gene (reference sequence). CDR3 nucleotides: TGTGCCAGCAGCTTAGCCCATACAGGGTCTGGGGCCAACGTCCTGACTTTC. Translating it yields CASSLAHTGSGANVLTF.

This clonotype appeared many times. The chain links TRBV3-1 to TRBJ1-5; D ambiguous. CDR1 LGHDT and CDR2 YNNKEL come from the germline V gene (reference sequence). V lost 1 base to trimming and J lost 6 bases, with 16 bases between them. CDR3 length equals 16 residues. This CDR3 is CASSQGLFMEGQPQHF. CDR3 bases: TGTGCCAGCAGCCAAGGCCTCTTCATGGAAGGTCAGCCCCAGCATTTT.

There are many counts of this clonotype. This chain joins TRBV6-1 and TRBJ1-1, with D perhaps TRBD1 (5 bases). Between the trimmed V and J ends, which lost 2 bases and 4 bases, there was a span of 17 bases. The CDR3 contains 16 residues. CDR1 is MNHNS, CDR2 SASEGT, per germline. The CDR3 spells CASSETTGTRTTEAFF. The CDR3 nucleotides are TGTGCCAGCAGTGAAACCACCGGGACCAGGACCACTGAAGCTTTCTTT.

The chain links TRBV2 to TRBJ2-3, with 9 positions matching TRBD1. V shed 4 bases, J shed 1 base, and the junction held 3 bases outside the gene matches. The CDR3 has 15 amino acids. Germline lookup yields CDR1 SNHLY and CDR2 FYNNEI. This CDR3 reads CASSGRDRGTDTQYF. Here the CDR3 DNA reads TGTGCCAGCAGTGGCCGGGACAGGGGCACAGATACGCAGTATTTT.

This clonotype was recorded many times. This rearrangement joins TRBV7-9 to TRBJ2-1, with 9 bases that match TRBD2. The germline gives CDR1 SEHNR, CDR2 FQNEAQ (reference sequence). The CDR3 consists of 16 residues. Trimming took 6 bases from V and 7 from J; bases not matched to a gene: 13. Written as DNA, the CDR3 is TGTGCCAGCAGTGATTGGCGGGAGGGCCTAGGGAATGAGCAGTTCTTC. It yields the protein CASSDWREGLGNEQFF.

This clonotype was detected only a few times. The chain employs TRBV15 and TRBJ1-5; D gene unclear. V lost 0 bases, J lost 0 bases, and 15 bases lay in between. Per germline, CDR1 LNHNV and CDR2 YYDKDF (reference sequence). The CDR3 has 18 residues. CDR3 bases: TGTGCCACCAGCAGAGATGCCTCGAGGGCGTATAGCAATCAGCCCCAGCATTTT. Translating gives CATSRDASRAYSNQPQHF.

With respect to this clonotype: A much larger clone is a single base away; this may be a read error. The chain employs TRBV7-9 and TRBJ2-5; 7 nucleotides agree with TRBD1. The CDR3 covers 12 residues. The germline V gene encodes CDR1 SEHNR and CDR2 FQNEAQ (reference sequence). The DNA for the CDR3 is TGTGTCAGCAGCTTAGTCGGGACAGACCAGTACTTC. Residues: CVSSLVGTDQYF.

In its sample, this clonotype was seen many times. This chain uses TRBV20-1 with TRBJ2-1, with 12 bases that match TRBD2. The CDR3 has 17 amino acids. Germline V gene data show CDR1 as DFQATT and CDR2 as SNEGSKA (reference sequence). With V trimmed by 1 base and J by 8 bases, 12 bases remained unmatched. CDR3 sequence: CSARVRFRLAGADEQFF. CDR3 nucleotides: TGCAGTGCTAGAGTTCGTTTTCGACTAGCGGGAGCGGATGAGCAGTTCTTC.

This clonotype was recorded many times. This sequence joins TRBV3-1 and TRBJ2-7; 7 positions agree with TRBD1. CDR1 LGHDT and CDR2 YNNKEL come from the germline V gene (reference sequence). This CDR3 spans 14 amino acids. J gave up 2 bases and V 4 bases, and 5 bases lay outside the gene matches. Here the CDR3 reads CASSRDSLTYEQYF. DNA for the CDR3: TGTGCCAGCAGCCGGGACAGCTTAACCTACGAGCAGTACTTC.

This clonotype was recorded many times. The chain recombines TRBV20-1 with TRBJ1-4, with D perhaps TRBD1 (5 bases). Looked up from germline, CDR1 is DFQATT and CDR2 is SNEGSKA (reference sequence). The CDR3 totals 14 residues. Trimming pared 6 bases from V and 7 bases from J, leaving 18 bases between. CDR3 DNA sequence: TGCAGTGCCACGGGGGGAACAGCGGTTGAAAAACTGTTTTTT. This sequence encodes CSATGGTAVEKLFF.

This clonotype was recorded many times. This chain joins TRBV28 and TRBJ2-3; TRBD1 aligns across 9 bases. The V gene's germline CDR1 is MDHEN and CDR2 SYDVKM. Unmatched junction bases numbered 6, after V lost 5 bases and J lost 3 bases. The CDR3 extends over 15 amino acids. The CDR3 coding sequence is TGTGCCAGCAGTGGATCGACAGGGGGTACAGATACGCAGTATTTT. Translation gives CASSGSTGGTDTQYF.